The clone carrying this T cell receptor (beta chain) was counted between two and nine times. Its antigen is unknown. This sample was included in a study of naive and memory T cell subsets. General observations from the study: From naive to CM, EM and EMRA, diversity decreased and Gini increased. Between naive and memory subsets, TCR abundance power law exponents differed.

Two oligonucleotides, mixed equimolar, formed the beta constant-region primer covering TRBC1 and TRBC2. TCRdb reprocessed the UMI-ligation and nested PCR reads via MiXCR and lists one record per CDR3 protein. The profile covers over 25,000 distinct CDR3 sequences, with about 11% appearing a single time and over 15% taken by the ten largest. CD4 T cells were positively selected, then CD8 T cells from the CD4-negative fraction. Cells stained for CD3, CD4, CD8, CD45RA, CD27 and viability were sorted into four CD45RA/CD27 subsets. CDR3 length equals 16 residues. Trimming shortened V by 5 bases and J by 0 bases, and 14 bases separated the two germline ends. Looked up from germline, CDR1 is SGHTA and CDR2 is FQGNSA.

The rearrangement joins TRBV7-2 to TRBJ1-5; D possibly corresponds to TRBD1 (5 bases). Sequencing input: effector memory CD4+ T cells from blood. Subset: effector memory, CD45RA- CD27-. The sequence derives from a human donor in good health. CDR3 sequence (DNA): TGTGCCAGCAGCCCGGGACTGTTCAATAGCAATCAGCCCCAGCATTTT. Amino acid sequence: CASSPGLFNSNQPQHF.